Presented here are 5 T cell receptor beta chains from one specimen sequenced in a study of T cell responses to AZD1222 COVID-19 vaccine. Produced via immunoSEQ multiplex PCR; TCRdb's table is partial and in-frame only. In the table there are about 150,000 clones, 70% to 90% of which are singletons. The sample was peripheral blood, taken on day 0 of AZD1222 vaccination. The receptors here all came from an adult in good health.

Here the CDR3 reads CASSTGSYNEQFF. CDR3 DNA: TGTGCCAGCAGCACGGGCTCCTACAATGAGCAGTTCTTC. This chain uses TRBV9 with TRBJ2-1; D not certain. The CDR3 runs 13 residues. Germline V gene data show CDR1 as SGDLS and CDR2 as YYNGEE. V lost 4 bases, J lost 0 bases, and 5 bases lay in between.

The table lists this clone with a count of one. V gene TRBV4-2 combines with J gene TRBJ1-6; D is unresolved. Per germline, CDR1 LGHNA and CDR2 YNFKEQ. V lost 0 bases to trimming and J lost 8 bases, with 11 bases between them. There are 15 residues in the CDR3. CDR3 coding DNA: TGTGCCAGCAGCCAAGATTTAGGGAAAGATTCACCCCTCCACTTT. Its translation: CASSQDLGKDSPLHF.

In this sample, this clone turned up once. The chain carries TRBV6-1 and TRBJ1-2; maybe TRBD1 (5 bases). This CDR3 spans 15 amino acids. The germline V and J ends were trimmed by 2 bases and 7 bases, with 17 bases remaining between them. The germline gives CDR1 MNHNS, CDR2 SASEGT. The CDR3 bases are TGTGCCAGCAGTGAAAGGCTATCAGGGAATGGTGGCTACACCTTC. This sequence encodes CASSERLSGNGGYTF.

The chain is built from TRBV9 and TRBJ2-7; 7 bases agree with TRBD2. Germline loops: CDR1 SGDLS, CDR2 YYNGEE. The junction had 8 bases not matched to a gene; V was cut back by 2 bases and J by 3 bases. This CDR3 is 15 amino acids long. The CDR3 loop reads CASSVGPGGSYEQYF. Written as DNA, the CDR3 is TGTGCCAGCAGCGTCGGGCCTGGCGGGAGCTACGAGCAGTACTTC.

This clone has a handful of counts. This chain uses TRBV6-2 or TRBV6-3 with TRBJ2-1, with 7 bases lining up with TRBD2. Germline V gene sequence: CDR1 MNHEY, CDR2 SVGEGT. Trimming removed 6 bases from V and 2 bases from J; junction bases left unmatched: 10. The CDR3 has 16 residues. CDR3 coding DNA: TGTGCCAGCAGCCTCGGTGATCTAGCGGCCTACAATGAGCAGTTCTTC. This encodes CASSLGDLAAYNEQFF.